This TCR beta chain emerged from a study of circulating tumor DNA in untreated peripheral T-cell lymphoma. Sequencing was performed with immunoSEQ multiplex PCR; in TCRdb, only in-frame clones are kept and a portion is missing. The table has more than 450 clones, roughly 89% seen once. Source material: cell-free DNA from blood serum. This TCR derives from a human donor with peripheral T-cell lymphoma.

For the CDR3, the DNA is TGTGCCAGCAGTTTCCATCGGGGGCGGATAAATGAGCAGTTCTTC. Translated: CASSFHRGRINEQFF. The rearrangement joins TRBV6-5 to TRBJ2-1; D may match TRBD1 or TRBD2 (6 bases each). V dropped 4 bases and J dropped 7 bases, with 17 bases sitting between them. This CDR3 is 15 amino acids long. Germline CDR1 is MNHEY and CDR2 is SVGAGI.